The sequence of this TCR beta chain was determined in a study of cytomegalovirus exposure and HLA in healthy donors (dated by TCRdb to the late 2010s). About the study as a whole: According to a later analysis, the approximately 130 validation repertoires were produced on the same platform as the approximately 620 repertoires of the first cohort. The study was designed to test whether signatures of past pathogen exposure could be identified by cataloging public T cell receptors. Along with the approximately 700-subject first cohort, a separate validation cohort of over a hundred different subjects was used. High-throughput TCR immunosequencing, statistical association of individual TCRs with disease status, and machine learning were combined to predict cytomegalovirus infection status. Results and caveats for the whole study, not just this receptor: The validation cohort had no HLA typing available for a later analysis, so co-occurrence within that cohort was assessed over all 130 or so repertoires. According to the authors, the approach could potentially be generalized to other disease states and immunological phenotypes. In a later analysis, TCRs clustered in the first cohort were found to also tend to co-occur in the 130 or so validation repertoires, with over 90% of cluster scores above 0. Across donors, most TCR sequences were observed very rarely, whereas some public TCRs were present in many individuals. The study listed 170 or so TCR beta chains as associated with cytomegalovirus. In vitro tests confirmed that three of the cytomegalovirus-associated TCR beta chains recognize cytomegalovirus antigens. The classifier was reported to diagnose cytomegalovirus status with high specificity and sensitivity in both the original and validation cohorts.

Donors formed part of the validation cohort, which comprised over a hundred subjects and was distinct from the first cohort of under 800 subjects. At the junction V is shortened by 2 bases and J by 1 base, with 10 bases in between. Based on the germline V gene, the CDR1 and CDR2 sequences are SGHVS and FNYEAQ. There are 15 amino acids in the CDR3, from cysteine to phenylalanine inclusive. This entry keeps only the CDR3 DNA: 45 bases, framed from base 1. Library preparation used the immunoSEQ multiplex PCR assay. Per the authors' processing: A statistical classification framework was built for diagnosing cytomegalovirus status from the catalog of TCR beta chain sequences. Held by TCRdb, this immuneACCESS table contains in-frame sequences only and omits some clones. Under half of the omission traces to an unresolved V gene where checked; the cause of the rest is unknown. That table furnishes V, J and clone size, whereas the DNA furnished D and trimming. This sample has roughly 180,000 clones in its table, and roughly 86% of those were observed once. The leading ten clones occupy about 7.7% of the sample.

As concerns this clone: No antigen is known for it. Per-base quality was not reported, and no clone a single base away is much larger than it.

The rearrangement combines TRBV7-6 with TRBJ2-3; confidence is insufficient to name the D gene. This TCR came from a man younger than 40 in good health and CMV-seropositive. Sequencing was carried out using PBMCs. In nucleotide form, the sequence is TGTGCCAGCAGCTTAAATAGGCTAGGCACAGATACGCAGTATTTT. It translates as CASSLNRLGTDTQYF. Reference TRBV7-6 and TRBJ2-3 genes cover what lies past the CDR3, so the full variable domain is GAGVSQSPRYKVTKRGQDVALRCDPISGHVSLYWYRQALGQGPEFLTYFNYEAQQDKSGLPNDRFSAERPEGSISTLTIQRTEQRDSAMYRCASSLNRLGTDTQYFGPGTRLTVL.